This TCR beta chain was sequenced in a study of graft-versus-host responses after intestinal transplantation. Worth noting for this clone: Its matching antigen is unknown.

Produced via immunoSEQ multiplex PCR; TCRdb's table is partial and in-frame only. Of some 120,000 clones listed, about nine tenths are singletons. The CDR3 runs 17 residues. The receptor was derived from a human donor who received an intestinal transplant. Source: unstimulated CD4+ T cells sorted from spleen or lymph node cells, taken before intestinal transplant. This chain connects TRBV21-1 to TRBJ2-3; the DNA was not compared with TRBD2, the D call given in the table. TRBV21-1 is noted as a pseudogene. DNA for the CDR3: TGTGCCAGCAGCACGATTTACGACCCGGAGGAAGAAGATACGCAGTATTTT. Encoded protein: CASSTIYDPEEEDTQYF.